This TCR beta chain was sequenced during a study of post-analysis software for immune sequencing data. Across the whole study: Courses of disease covered relapsing-remitting, secondary progressive and progressive-relapsing multiple sclerosis.

Concerning this clonotype itself: The antigen is not known.

Unique molecular identifiers tagged the TCR beta cDNA libraries. Input of roughly 0.85 to 11 million T cells yielded 500,000 to 550,000 cDNA molecules. TCRdb called the PCR reads again in MiXCR, with one record for every CDR3 protein. The table includes a few hundred thousand distinct CDR3 sequences, about a third detected once. Study-wide findings and caveats: TRBV5-6, TRBV5-1 and TRBV20-1 were among roughly five TRBV segments more frequent in patients than controls. Strong co-clustering by F measure linked samples that shared a preparation batch. Diversity measured as normalized Chao1 was significantly lower in multiple sclerosis patients than in controls.

The CDR3 has 13 amino acids. The V gene's germline CDR1 is ENHRY and CDR2 SYGVKD. V was cut by 7 bases and J by 2 bases, with 10 bases left in between. The source is a girl aged 10 to 17 with multiple sclerosis. The chain is built from TRBV10-3 and TRBJ2-3; D is possibly TRBD1 or TRBD2 (5 bases each). The sequencing sample was made of blood. CDR3 sequence reads: CAIMGVNTDTQYF. As DNA, the CDR3 is TGTGCCATCATGGGGGTGAACACAGATACGCAGTATTTT.